This T cell receptor beta chain was captured by sequencing in a study of human T cells and chemical hapten exposure. Overall study: TCR yields differed between samples (mainly from small differences in pooled library volume).

From whole blood left unfractionated, total RNA was extracted. Separate cDNA molecules received unique molecular identifiers, which the library attached to them. Original processing notes: From around 25,000 to 690,000 TCRs were found per sample, with a median of around 100,000. One entry per CDR3 protein, called by TCRdb with MiXCR from the reads. The V and J calls here are based on TCRdb, not the publication. The table has about 120,000 distinct CDR3 sequences, roughly 8.5% seen once. This CDR3 is built from 14 residues. The germline CDR1 and CDR2 sequences are MGHDK and SYGVNS. V was pared by 8 bases and J by 0 bases, with 10 bases between. General observations from the study: No change in TCRs above 1 in 1000 frequency was produced by DPC sensitization.

There are many counts of this clonotype. Its antigen is still unknown. The material sequenced was whole blood. This clonotype was sampled from a human donor in good health. Some clones in this sample may be carry-over from other donors' samples. The chain uses TRBV25-1 and TRBJ1-4, with D possibly matching TRBD1 (5 bases). The CDR3 DNA reads TGTGCCAGCGGAGTGGGGGCAACTAATGAAAAACTGTTTTTT. Translation gives CASGVGATNEKLFF.